This T cell receptor (beta chain) comes out of a study of T-cell memory formation after mild COVID-19. Study in general: Most TCR clusters belonged to a single donor.

Each CDR3 protein is one row after TCRdb ran MiXCR on the 5' RACE reads. Among around 530,000 distinct CDR3 sequences listed, approximately 21% were seen once. Findings and limits, study-wide: The authors left the SARS-CoV-2 specificity of second-wave clones peaking on day 37 unconfirmed. Pre-infection memory showed some responding clones, and this suggested that cross-reactive memory joined. The study found balanced CD4/CD8 in clones contracting day 15 to 85 and a CD4+ lean in later expanders.

CDR3 size: 16 residues. V lost 3 bases and J 2 bases, leaving 13 bases between the germline ends. This clonotype has just one count. Its antigen is still unknown. The source is an adult woman who had mild COVID-19 (a few samples of this study predate the infection). Cell type and time point are not known. The sample comprised PBMCs or a T cell subset sorted from them (not recorded which). The chain couples TRBV23-1 to TRBJ1-4; TRBD1 is a possible D gene (5 bases). TRBV23-1 is marked as an open reading frame, function uncertain. The DNA of the CDR3 is TGCGCCAGCAGTCATCGGACGGGGGGGACTAATGAAAAACTGTTTTTT. Translation: CASSHRTGGTNEKLFF.